The T cell receptor beta chain under discussion was sequenced for a study of CD8 T cells in ankylosing spondylitis. By quantitative 5'-RACE with molecular barcodes, the TCR beta libraries were made. Using its own MiXCR run on the 5' RACE reads, TCRdb lists one record per CDR3 protein. Of approximately 16,000 distinct CDR3 sequences listed, around 8% are singletons. In regard to this clonotype: Its antigen is still unknown.

Broader study findings: Matched synovial fluid from ankylosing spondylitis patients was reported to be enriched for disease-linked clones. As for the disease-linked clones, they showed a CD8+ phenotype and occurred at relatively low frequencies in peripheral blood. A motif in TCR beta, a set of about 8 highly homologous variants, appeared characteristic of ankylosing spondylitis blood.

Germline-derived CDR1 and CDR2 are SGHVS and FNYEAQ. The CDR3 totals 15 residues. V was clipped by 1 base and J by 1 base, with 10 bases between them. V gene TRBV7-6 combines with J gene TRBJ2-5; no firm D call. This clonotype originated in a male donor with ankylosing spondylitis or in good health (not recorded which). The sample consisted of blood. The CDR3 DNA is TGTGCCAGCAGCTTAGACGTGGGTTTCCAAGAGACCCAGTACTTC. As protein: CASSLDVGFQETQYF.